These 10 T cell receptor beta chains were all obtained from the same sample, sequenced in a study of blood T cells in healthy people across ages. A second PCR, run for roughly 7 to 12 cycles, used a sample-barcoded 5' primer plus a J-beta primer mix. Using its own MiXCR run on the 5' RACE reads, TCRdb lists one record per CDR3 protein. The sample records about 640,000 distinct CDR3 sequences, approximately 30% being singletons. The sample consisted of blood. The receptors come from a woman aged 80 or over in good health.

The sample holds many counts of this clonotype. V gene TRBV20-1 combines with J gene TRBJ2-3; possibly TRBD1 for D (6 bases). Looked up from germline, CDR1 is DFQATT and CDR2 is SNEGSKA (reference sequence). V was clipped by 3 bases and J by 6 bases, with 22 bases between them. This CDR3 region has 16 residues. The CDR3 bases are TGCAGTGCTAGGACCGGATGGGGGACATCCGAGGATACGCAGTATTTT. It translates to CSARTGWGTSEDTQYF.

With regard to this clonotype: A much bigger clone sits one base away, suggesting this may be a read error. The chain is built from TRBV2 and TRBJ2-6; D is unclear. Germline assignment: CDR1 SNHLY and CDR2 FYNNEI. V lost 2 bases to trimming and J lost 0 bases, with 8 bases between them. This CDR3 is 16 amino acids long. This CDR3 is CASSERTSSGANVLTF. In DNA form, the CDR3 reads TGTGCCAGCAGTGAACGGACGAGCTCTGGGGCCAACGTCCTGACTTTC.

This clonotype was observed once. The chain recombines TRBV20-1 with TRBJ2-7, with D unresolved. Between the trimmed V and J ends, which lost 5 bases and 1 base, there was a span of 9 bases. The CDR3 is made up of 12 amino acids. Germline V CDR1 and CDR2: DFQATT, SNEGSKA (reference sequence). The CDR3 coding sequence is TGCAGTGCTGAGGATGGGTCCTACGAGCAGTACTTC. Translated: CSAEDGSYEQYF.

Remarks on this clonotype: A much more abundant neighbour one base away suggests this may be a read error. The chain uses TRBV9 and TRBJ2-3; no clear D gene. CDR3 length equals 14 residues. Germline V lookup: CDR1 SGDLS, CDR2 YYNGEE. DNA of the CDR3: TGTGCCAGCAGCGTAACGGGTTCTATGGATATGCAGTATTTT. It specifies CASSVTGSMDMQYF.

This chain links TRBV20-1 with TRBJ2-7, with 13 nucleotides matching TRBD2. Germline lookup yields CDR1 DFQATT and CDR2 SNEGSKA (reference sequence). The CDR3 runs 17 residues. Unmatched junction bases numbered 16, after V lost 4 bases and J lost 7 bases. The CDR3 nucleotides read TGCAGTGCTATTCGGACTAGCGGGGGTCCGGGGGGCAATGAGCAGTACTTC. Its translation is CSAIRTSGGPGGNEQYF.

The rearrangement uses TRBV7-6 and TRBJ2-7; D is perhaps TRBD1 (6 bases). From germline, CDR1 is SGHVS and CDR2 FNYEAQ. The CDR3 extends over 15 amino acids. Trimming removed 5 bases from V and 3 bases from J, with 17 bases in between. The CDR3: CASSVSPGQDYEQYF. DNA of the CDR3: TGTGCCAGCAGCGTGTCGCCGGGACAAGACTACGAGCAGTACTTC.

The rearrangement joins TRBV6-2 or TRBV6-3 to TRBJ2-2; possible D gene TRBD1, 5 bases. CDR1 is MNHEY and CDR2 is SVGEGT in the germline V gene. V was trimmed by 6 bases and J by 6 bases, leaving 20 bases between them. This CDR3 has 16 residues. The CDR3 sequence: CASSLPRQGKSGELFF. The CDR3 nucleotides read TGTGCCAGCAGCCTGCCCCGGCAGGGAAAATCCGGGGAGCTGTTTTTT.

In this sample, this clonotype turned up a few times. The chain recombines TRBV30 with TRBJ1-6; D is unclear. The CDR3 spans 17 residues. The germline V and J ends were trimmed by 2 bases and 11 bases, with 25 bases remaining between them. Germline V lookup: CDR1 GTSNPN, CDR2 SVGIG (reference sequence). In DNA, the CDR3 is TGTGCCTGGAGTCAAATAAAGATCCGGGAGCCCGGGCCACCCCTCCACTTT. It translates to CAWSQIKIREPGPPLHF. Full variable domain (remainder filled in from reference TRBV30 and TRBJ1-6): SQTIHQWPATLVQPVGSPLSLECTVEGTSNPNLYWYRQAAGRGLQLLFYSVGIGQISSEVPQNLSASRPQDRQFILSSKKLLLSDSGFYLCAWSQIKIREPGPPLHFGNGTRLTVT.

The chain is built from TRBV2 and TRBJ1-1; D gene ambiguous. The V gene lost 4 bases and the J gene lost 1 base, with 7 bases spanning the gap. Germline lookup yields CDR1 SNHLY and CDR2 FYNNEI. This CDR3 contains 13 residues. The CDR3 nucleotides read TGTGCCAGCAGTGTGGATAAGAACACTGAAGCTTTCTTT. Its protein product is CASSVDKNTEAFF.

This clonotype has more than one count but fewer than ten. The V call is TRBV7-3, the J call TRBJ2-1; 7 bases are a match to TRBD1. V gave up 5 bases and J gave up 0 bases; unmatched junction bases: 10. The CDR3 extends over 17 amino acids. Germline V CDR1 and CDR2: SGHTA, FQGTGA. The CDR3 spells CASSTELQGSSYNEQFF. CDR3 nucleotide sequence: TGTGCCAGCAGCACCGAACTACAGGGGAGCTCCTACAATGAGCAGTTCTTC.